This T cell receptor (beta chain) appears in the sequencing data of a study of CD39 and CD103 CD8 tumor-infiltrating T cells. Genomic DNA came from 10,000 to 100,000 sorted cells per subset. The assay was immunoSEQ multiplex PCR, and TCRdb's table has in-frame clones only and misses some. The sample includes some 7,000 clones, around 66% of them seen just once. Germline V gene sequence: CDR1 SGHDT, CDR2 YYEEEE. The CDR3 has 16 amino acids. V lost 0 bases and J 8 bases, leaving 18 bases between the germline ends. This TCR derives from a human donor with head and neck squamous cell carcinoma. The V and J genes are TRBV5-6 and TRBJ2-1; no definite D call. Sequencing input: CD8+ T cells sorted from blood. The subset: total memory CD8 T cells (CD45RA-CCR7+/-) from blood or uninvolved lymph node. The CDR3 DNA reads TGTGCCAGCAGCTTGGGAGTAGCTTTTACATCGGATGAGCAGTTCTTC. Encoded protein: CASSLGVAFTSDEQFF.